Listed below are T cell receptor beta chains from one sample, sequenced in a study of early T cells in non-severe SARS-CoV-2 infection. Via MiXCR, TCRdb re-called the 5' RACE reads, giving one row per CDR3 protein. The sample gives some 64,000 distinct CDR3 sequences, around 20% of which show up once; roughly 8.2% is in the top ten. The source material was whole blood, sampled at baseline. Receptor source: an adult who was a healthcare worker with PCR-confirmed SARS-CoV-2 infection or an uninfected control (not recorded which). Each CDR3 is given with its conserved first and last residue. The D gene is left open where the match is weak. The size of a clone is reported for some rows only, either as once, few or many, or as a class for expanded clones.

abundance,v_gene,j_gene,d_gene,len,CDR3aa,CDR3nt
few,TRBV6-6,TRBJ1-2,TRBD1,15,CASSYDRARSYGYTF,TGTGCCAGCAGTTATGACAGGGCTCGTAGCTATGGCTACACCTTC
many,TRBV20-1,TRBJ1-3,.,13,CSARDPAGNTIYF,TGCAGTGCTAGAGATCCCGCTGGAAACACCATATATTTT
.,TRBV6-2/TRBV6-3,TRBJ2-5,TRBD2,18,CASSYPGTSGPDQETQYF,TGTGCCAGCAGTTACCCCGGGACTAGCGGGCCGGACCAAGAGACCCAGTACTTC
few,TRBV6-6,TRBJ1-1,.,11,CASSYSGGAFF,TGTGCCAGCAGTTACTCAGGGGGAGCTTTCTTT
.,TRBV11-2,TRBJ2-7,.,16,CASSYVRASGFYEQYF,TGTGCCAGCAGCTATGTCCGGGCCAGCGGGTTCTACGAGCAGTACTTC
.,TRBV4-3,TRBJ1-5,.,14,CASSQEAGSQPQHF,TGCGCCAGCAGCCAAGAGGCAGGGAGTCAGCCCCAGCATTTT
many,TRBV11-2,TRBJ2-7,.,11,CASSLRYEQYF,TGTGCCAGCAGCTTACGTTACGAGCAGTACTTC
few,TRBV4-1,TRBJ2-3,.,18,CASSQEGVRQANTDTQYF,TGCGCCAGCAGCCAAGAGGGGGTCCGACAGGCCAATACAGATACGCAGTATTTT
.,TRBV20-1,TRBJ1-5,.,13,CSARSAGTQPQHF,TGCAGTGCTAGATCGGCAGGGACTCAGCCCCAGCATTTT
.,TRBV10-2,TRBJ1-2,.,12,CASSEPLRGYTF,TGCGCCAGCAGTGAGCCACTTCGGGGCTACACCTTC
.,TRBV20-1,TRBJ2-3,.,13,CSARDTATDTQYF,TGCAGTGCTAGAGATACTGCAACAGATACGCAGTATTTT
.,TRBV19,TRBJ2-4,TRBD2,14,CASALGGSGNIQYF,TGTGCCAGTGCTCTGGGCGGGAGTGGAAACATTCAGTACTTC
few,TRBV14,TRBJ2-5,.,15,CASSLKSGGWWTQYF,TGTGCCAGCAGCCTAAAATCCGGAGGATGGTGGACCCAGTACTTC
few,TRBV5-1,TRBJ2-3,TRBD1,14,CASSLVGGPDTQYF,TGCGCCAGCAGCTTGGTAGGGGGCCCAGATACGCAGTATTTT
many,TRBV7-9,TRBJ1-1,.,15,CASSLVAGMDTEAFF,TGTGCCAGCAGCTTAGTAGCAGGGATGGACACTGAAGCTTTCTTT
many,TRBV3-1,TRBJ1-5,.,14,CASSQGQAYQPQHF,TGTGCCAGCAGCCAAGGTCAAGCTTATCAGCCCCAGCATTTT
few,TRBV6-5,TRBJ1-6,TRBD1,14,CASSYSGGHSPLHF,TGTGCCAGCAGTTACTCAGGGGGCCATTCACCCCTCCACTTT
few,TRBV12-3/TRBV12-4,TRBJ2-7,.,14,CASSLEWPNYEQYF,TGTGCCAGCAGTTTAGAATGGCCCAACTACGAGCAGTACTTC
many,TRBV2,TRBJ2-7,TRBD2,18,CASSAGLALRFISYEQYF,TGTGCCAGCAGTGCAGGACTAGCCCTAAGATTTATCTCCTACGAGCAGTACTTC
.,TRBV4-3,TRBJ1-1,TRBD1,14,CASSQGSGGSSAFF,TGCGCCAGCAGCCAAGGATCAGGGGGCAGTTCAGCTTTCTTT
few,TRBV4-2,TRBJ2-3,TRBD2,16,CASSQGLAGGPDTQYF,TGTGCCAGCAGCCAAGGACTAGCGGGGGGGCCAGATACGCAGTATTTT
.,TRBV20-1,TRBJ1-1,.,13,CSARSSVATEAFF,TGCAGTGCTAGATCTTCAGTGGCCACTGAAGCTTTCTTT
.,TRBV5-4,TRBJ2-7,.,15,CASAPVGTISYEQYF,TGTGCCAGCGCGCCCGTGGGCACGATCTCCTACGAGCAGTACTTC
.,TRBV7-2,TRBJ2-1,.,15,CASRRGVFVDNEQFF,TGTGCCAGCAGGAGGGGGGTCTTCGTCGACAATGAGCAGTTCTTC
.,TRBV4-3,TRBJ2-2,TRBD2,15,CASSLTSGSPGELFF,TGCGCCAGCAGCCTGACTAGCGGGAGTCCCGGGGAGCTGTTTTTT
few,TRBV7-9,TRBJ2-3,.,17,CASSPLSGGPSTDTQYF,TGTGCCAGCAGCCCCCTCTCCGGGGGGCCTTCCACAGATACGCAGTATTTT
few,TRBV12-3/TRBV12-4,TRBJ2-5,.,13,CASSLNSQETQYF,TGTGCCAGCAGTTTAAACAGCCAAGAGACCCAGTACTTC
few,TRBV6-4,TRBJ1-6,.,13,CASSGQTGSPLHF,TGTGCCAGCAGTGGGCAAACGGGATCACCCCTCCACTTT
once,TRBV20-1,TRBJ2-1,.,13,CSLRARGYNEQFF,TGCAGTCTAAGGGCCCGGGGGTACAATGAGCAGTTCTTC
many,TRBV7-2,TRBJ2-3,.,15,CASSFTRGYTDTQYF,TGTGCCAGCAGCTTTACGCGGGGATACACAGATACGCAGTATTTT
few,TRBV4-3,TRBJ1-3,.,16,CASSRAQALSGNTIYF,TGCGCCAGCAGCCGAGCGCAGGCCCTCTCTGGAAACACCATATATTTT
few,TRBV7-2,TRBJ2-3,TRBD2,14,CASSGLAGTDTQYF,TGTGCCAGCAGCGGACTAGCAGGCACAGATACGCAGTATTTT
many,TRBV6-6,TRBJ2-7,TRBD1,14,CASNGQGASYEQYF,TGTGCCAGCAATGGACAGGGGGCCTCCTACGAGCAGTACTTC
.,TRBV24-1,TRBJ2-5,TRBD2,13,CATTRSGKETQYF,TGTGCCACCACCCGGAGCGGGAAAGAGACCCAGTACTTC
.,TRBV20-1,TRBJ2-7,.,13,CSAPVTGGSEQYF,TGCAGTGCCCCAGTCACTGGGGGGTCCGAGCAGTACTTC
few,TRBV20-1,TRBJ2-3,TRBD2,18,CSARDHRTSGASTDTQYF,TGCAGTGCTAGAGATCACCGGACTAGCGGGGCTAGCACAGATACGCAGTATTTT
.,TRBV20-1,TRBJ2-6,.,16,CSARGLTDSGANVLTF,TGCAGTGCTAGAGGACTCACAGACTCTGGGGCCAACGTCCTGACTTTC
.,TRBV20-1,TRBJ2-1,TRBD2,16,CSARDGRRLAGKAQFF,TGCAGTGCTAGAGATGGTAGGAGACTAGCGGGAAAGGCGCAGTTCTTC
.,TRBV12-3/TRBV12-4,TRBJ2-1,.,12,CASSFSRHEQFF,TGTGCCAGCAGTTTTTCGAGGCATGAGCAGTTCTTC
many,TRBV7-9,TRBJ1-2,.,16,CASSPMLRSQVWGYTF,TGTGCCAGCAGTCCAATGCTCAGAAGCCAGGTTTGGGGCTACACCTTC
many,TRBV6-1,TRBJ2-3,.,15,CASSDDVRDTDTQYF,TGTGCCAGCAGTGATGATGTCAGGGACACAGATACGCAGTATTTT
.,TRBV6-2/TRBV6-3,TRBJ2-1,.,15,CASNRPGPAGNEQFF,TGTGCCAGCAACCGACCGGGACCTGCAGGGAATGAGCAGTTCTTC
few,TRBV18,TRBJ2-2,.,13,CASSQGNTGELFF,TGTGCCAGCTCACAGGGAAACACCGGGGAGCTGTTTTTT
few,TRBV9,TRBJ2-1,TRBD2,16,CASGLRGSGRDNEQFF,TGTGCCAGCGGCTTACGAGGTAGCGGGAGGGACAATGAGCAGTTCTTC
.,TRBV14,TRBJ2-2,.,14,CASSQMVQTGELFF,TGTGCCAGCAGCCAGATGGTGCAGACCGGGGAGCTGTTTTTT
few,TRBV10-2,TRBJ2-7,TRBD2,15,CASSPPGLASHEQYF,TGCGCCAGCAGCCCCCCGGGACTAGCGTCTCACGAGCAGTACTTC
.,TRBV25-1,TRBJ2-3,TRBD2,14,CASSGLAVTDTQYF,TGTGCCAGCAGTGGGCTAGCGGTGACAGATACGCAGTATTTT
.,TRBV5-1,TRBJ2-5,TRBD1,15,CASRRTGFEGETQYF,TGCGCCAGCAGACGGACAGGGTTCGAAGGGGAGACCCAGTACTTC
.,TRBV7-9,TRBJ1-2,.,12,CASSLEPGGYTF,TGTGCCAGCAGCTTAGAACCGGGTGGCTACACCTTC
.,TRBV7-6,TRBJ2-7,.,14,CASSLTDSSYEQYF,TGTGCCAGCAGCTTAACGGATAGCTCCTACGAGCAGTACTTC
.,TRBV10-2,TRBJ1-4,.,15,CASSEFRQMNEKLFF,TGCGCCAGCAGTGAGTTTAGGCAGATGAATGAAAAACTGTTTTTT